This T cell receptor (beta chain) was recorded in a study of T-cell reconstitution after alpha-beta-depleted transplantation in children. Unique molecular identifiers were incorporated when the TCRbeta library was constructed. In TCRdb, the PCR reads were re-called with MiXCR into one record per CDR3 protein. In the table there are some 300,000 distinct CDR3 sequences, around a tenth of which are singletons. This clonotype was detected only a few times. This CDR3 spans 14 amino acids. Germline CDR1 MGHRA, CDR2 YSYEKL. Trimming removed 5 bases at V and 5 bases at J, with 13 bases between. Sequences were derived from PBMCs from the stem cell graft donor, sampled from the stem cell graft. The TCR originated in a human donor who donated a stem cell graft to a child with acute lymphoblastic leukemia. This chain connects TRBV4-1 to TRBJ2-1, with D tentatively TRBD1 or TRBD2 (5 bases each). CDR3: CASSAPGRHNEQFF. The CDR3 region has the DNA TGCGCCAGCAGCGCCCCGGGACGCCACAATGAGCAGTTCTTC.